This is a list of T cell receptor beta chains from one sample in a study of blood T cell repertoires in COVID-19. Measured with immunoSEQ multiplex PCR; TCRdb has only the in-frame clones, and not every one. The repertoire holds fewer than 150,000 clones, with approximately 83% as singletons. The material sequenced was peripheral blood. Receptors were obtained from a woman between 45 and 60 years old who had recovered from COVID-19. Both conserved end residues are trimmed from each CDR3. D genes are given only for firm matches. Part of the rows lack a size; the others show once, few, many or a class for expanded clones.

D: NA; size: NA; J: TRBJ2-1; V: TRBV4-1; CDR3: ASSQTYGETSRF
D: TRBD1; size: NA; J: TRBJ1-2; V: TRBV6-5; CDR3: ASSHRGLGYGYT
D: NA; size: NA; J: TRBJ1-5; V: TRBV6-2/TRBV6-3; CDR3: ASSYFGGQPQH
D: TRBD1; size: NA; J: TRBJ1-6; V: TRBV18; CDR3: ASSPGTGGSPLH
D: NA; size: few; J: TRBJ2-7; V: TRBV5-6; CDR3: ASSLLGADEQY
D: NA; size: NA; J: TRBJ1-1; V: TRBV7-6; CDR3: ASSLQGIRNTEAF
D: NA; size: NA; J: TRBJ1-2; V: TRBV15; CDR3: ATSRAGRNYGYT
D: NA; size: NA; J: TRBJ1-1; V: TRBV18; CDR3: ASSPTPRTEAF
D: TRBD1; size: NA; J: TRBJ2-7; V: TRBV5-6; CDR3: ASRKPGQGDHEQY
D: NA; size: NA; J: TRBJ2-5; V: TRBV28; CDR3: ASSLSPVGGSRETQY
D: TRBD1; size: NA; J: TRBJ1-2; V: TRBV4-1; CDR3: ASKRDRAGYGYT
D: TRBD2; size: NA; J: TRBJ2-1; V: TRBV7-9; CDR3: ASSHTGTIDEQF
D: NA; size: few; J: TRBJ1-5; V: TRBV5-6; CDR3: ASSLGPGAQPQH